The next 6 T cell receptor beta chains were all read from a single sample in a study of blood T cell repertoires in COVID-19. The method was immunoSEQ multiplex PCR; TCRdb's version includes in-frame clones alone and lacks a portion of them. The table includes about 190,000 clones, roughly 90% detected once. Sequencing was performed on peripheral blood. All receptors come from a woman in her forties who had recovered from COVID-19.

In DNA, the CDR3 is TGCGCCAGCAGCAATCAACGGTCTGATACGCAGTATTTT. Translating it yields CASSNQRSDTQYF. The chain employs TRBV5-1 and TRBJ2-3, with unresolved D. The CDR3 spans 13 residues. Germline assignment: CDR1 SGHRS and CDR2 YFSETQ. Trimming stripped 4 bases from V and 6 bases from J, with 12 bases between.

The chain employs TRBV13 and TRBJ1-2, with D perhaps TRBD1 (6 bases). Germline-derived CDR1 and CDR2 are PRHDT and FYEKMQ (reference sequence). The CDR3 consists of 15 residues. V shed 0 bases and J shed 4 bases, with 12 bases lying between them. CDR3 nucleotide sequence: TGTGCCAGCAGCTTAGGCAGGGGTAGGCTCTATGGCTACACCTTC. Translating it yields CASSLGRGRLYGYTF. The full variable domain, its missing parts supplied by reference TRBV13 and TRBJ1-2, is AAGVIQSPRHLIKEKRETATLKCYPIPRHDTVYWYQQGPGQDPQFLISFYEKMQSDKGSIPDRFSAQQFSDYHSELNMSSLELGDSALYFCASSLGRGRLYGYTFGSGTRLTVV.

The chain joins TRBV28 to TRBJ1-2; tentatively, D is TRBD1 (5 bases). The CDR3 consists of 13 residues. The germline CDR1 and CDR2 sequences are MDHEN and SYDVKM. V dropped 6 bases and J dropped 8 bases, with 16 bases sitting between them. Written as DNA, the CDR3 is TGTGCCAGCAGCACGTTTCAGGGCTTGGGCTACACCTTC. Residues: CASSTFQGLGYTF.

This clone came up once. J is TRBJ2-1 and V is TRBV18, with 10 bases fitting TRBD2. V was clipped by 5 bases and J by 5 bases; unmatched bases: 3. The CDR3 is made up of 14 amino acids. Germline assignment: CDR1 KGHSH and CDR2 LQKENI. Written as DNA, the CDR3 is TGTGCCAGCTCAAAAGGACTAGCGGACAATGAGCAGTTCTTC. This encodes CASSKGLADNEQFF.

V is TRBV5-4 and J is TRBJ1-6; no clear D. Between the trimmed V and J ends, which lost 7 bases and 6 bases, there was a span of 20 bases. CDR3 length: 16 amino acids. Germline CDR1 SGHNT, CDR2 YYREEE (reference sequence). The CDR3 DNA reads as TGTGCCAGCGCAATAGACGGGTCCGGCACTAATTCACCCCTCCACTTT. As protein: CASAIDGSGTNSPLHF.

This chain connects TRBV7-2 to TRBJ2-1; TRBD2 agrees at 11 bases. CDR3 length: 17 residues. Germline values: CDR1 SGHTA, CDR2 FQGNSA. V shed 1 base, J shed 3 bases, and the junction held 5 bases outside the gene matches. In DNA, the CDR3 is TGTGCCAGCAGCTTAGAGCTAGCGGGAGGTGACTACAATGAGCAGTTCTTC. Amino acids: CASSLELAGGDYNEQFF.